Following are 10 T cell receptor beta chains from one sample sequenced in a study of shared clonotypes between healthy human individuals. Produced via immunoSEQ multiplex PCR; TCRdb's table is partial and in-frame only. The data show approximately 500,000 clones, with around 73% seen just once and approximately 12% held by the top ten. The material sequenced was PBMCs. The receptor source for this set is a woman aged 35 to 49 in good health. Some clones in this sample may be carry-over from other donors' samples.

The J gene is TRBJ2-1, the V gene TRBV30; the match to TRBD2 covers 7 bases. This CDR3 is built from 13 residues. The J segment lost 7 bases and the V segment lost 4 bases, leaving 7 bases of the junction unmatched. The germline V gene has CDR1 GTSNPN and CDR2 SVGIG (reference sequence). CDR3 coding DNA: TGTGCCTGGACAGCGGGAATGGGAAATGAGCAGTTCTTC. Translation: CAWTAGMGNEQFF.

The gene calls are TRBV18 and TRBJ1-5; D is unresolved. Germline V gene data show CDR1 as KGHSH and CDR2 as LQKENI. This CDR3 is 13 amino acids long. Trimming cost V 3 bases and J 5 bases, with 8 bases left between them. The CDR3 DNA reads TGTGCCAGCTCACCGCAGGAAGATCAGCCCCAGCATTTT. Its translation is CASSPQEDQPQHF.

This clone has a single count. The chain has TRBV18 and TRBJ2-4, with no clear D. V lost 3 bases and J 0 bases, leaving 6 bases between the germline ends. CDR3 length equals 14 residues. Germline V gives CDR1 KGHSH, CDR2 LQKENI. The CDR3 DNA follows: TGTGCCAGCTCACCTCCCCTAGCCAAAAACATTCAGTACTTC. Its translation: CASSPPLAKNIQYF.

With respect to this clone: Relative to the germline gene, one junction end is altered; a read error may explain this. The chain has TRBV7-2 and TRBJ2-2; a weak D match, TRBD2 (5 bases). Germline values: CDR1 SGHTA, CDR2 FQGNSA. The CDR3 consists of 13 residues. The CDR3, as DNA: TGTGCCAGCAGCTTTGCGTGGACCGGGGAGCTGCTTTTT. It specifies CASSFAWTGELLF.

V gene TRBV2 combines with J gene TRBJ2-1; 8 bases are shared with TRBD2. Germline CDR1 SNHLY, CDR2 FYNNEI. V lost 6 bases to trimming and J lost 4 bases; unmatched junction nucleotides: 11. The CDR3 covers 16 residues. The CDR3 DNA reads TGTGCCAGCAGAGTTGATCCGGGACTAGTTTACAATGAGCAGTTCTTC. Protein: CASRVDPGLVYNEQFF.

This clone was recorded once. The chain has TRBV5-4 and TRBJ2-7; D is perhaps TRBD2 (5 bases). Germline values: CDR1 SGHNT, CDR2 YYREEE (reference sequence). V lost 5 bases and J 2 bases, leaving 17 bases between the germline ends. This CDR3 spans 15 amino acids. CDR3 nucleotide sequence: TGTGCCAGCAGTTACGACCCGGGAACTACCTACGAGCAGTACTTC. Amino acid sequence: CASSYDPGTTYEQYF.

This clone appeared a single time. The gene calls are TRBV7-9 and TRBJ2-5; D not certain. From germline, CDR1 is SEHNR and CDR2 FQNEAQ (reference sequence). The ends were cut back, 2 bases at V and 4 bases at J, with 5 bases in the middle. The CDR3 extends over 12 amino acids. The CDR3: CASSLISETQYF. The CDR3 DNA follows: TGTGCCAGCAGCTTAATCTCAGAGACCCAGTACTTC. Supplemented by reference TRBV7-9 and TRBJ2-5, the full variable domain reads DTGVSQNPRHKITKRGQNVTFRCDPISEHNRLYWYRQTLGQGPEFLTYFQNEAQLEKSRLLSDRFSAERPKGSFSTLEIQRTEQGDSAMYLCASSLISETQYFGPGTRLLVL.

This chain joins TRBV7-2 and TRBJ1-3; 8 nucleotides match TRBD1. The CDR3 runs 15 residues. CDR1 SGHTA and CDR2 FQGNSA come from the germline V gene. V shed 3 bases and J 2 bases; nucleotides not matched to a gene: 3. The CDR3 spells CASSFRTGTGNTIYF. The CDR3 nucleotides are TGTGCCAGCAGCTTCAGGACAGGGACTGGAAACACCATATATTTT.

CDR3 coding DNA: TGCGCCAGCAGCGCACAGGGTAGCTCCTACAATGAGCAGTTCTTC. Protein sequence: CASSAQGSSYNEQFF. The V call is TRBV5-1, the J call TRBJ2-1; a weak D match, TRBD1 (6 bases). The ends were cut back, 4 bases at V and 0 bases at J, with 11 bases in the middle. Looked up from germline, CDR1 is SGHRS and CDR2 is YFSETQ. The length of the CDR3 is 15 residues.

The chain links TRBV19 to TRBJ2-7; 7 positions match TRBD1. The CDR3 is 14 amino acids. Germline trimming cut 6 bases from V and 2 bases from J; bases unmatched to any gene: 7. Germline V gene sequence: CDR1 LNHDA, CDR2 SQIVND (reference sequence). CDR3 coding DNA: TGTGCCAGTAGCGACAGGGTAGGGACCTACGAGCAGTACTTC. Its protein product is CASSDRVGTYEQYF.